Below, 16 T cell receptor beta chains from the same sample are listed, as sequenced in a study of T-cell memory formation after mild COVID-19. TCRdb reprocessed the 5' RACE reads via MiXCR and lists one record per CDR3 protein. The data hold approximately 570,000 distinct CDR3 sequences, with 15% to 20% observed a single time. The specimen was PBMCs or a T cell subset sorted from them (not recorded which). These receptors were obtained from an adult woman who had mild COVID-19 (a few samples of this study predate the infection). Cell type and time point are not known.

The chain has TRBV10-3 and TRBJ2-1; 8 nucleotides agree with TRBD1. The J segment lost 7 bases and the V segment lost 3 bases, leaving 11 bases of the junction unmatched. Germline V gives CDR1 ENHRY, CDR2 SYGVKD. There are 16 residues in the CDR3. For the CDR3, the DNA is TGTGCCATCAGTGATGATGGACAGGGTGGGTTGAATGAGCAGTTCTTC. Its protein product is CAISDDGQGGLNEQFF.

J is TRBJ1-1 and V is TRBV6-5, with D unclear. The CDR3 has 14 residues. V shed 0 bases and J shed 5 bases, with 10 bases lying between them. Germline V gene sequence: CDR1 MNHEY, CDR2 SVGAGI. CDR3 amino acids: CASSYSRVWTEAFF. DNA for the CDR3: TGTGCCAGCAGTTACTCGAGGGTATGGACTGAAGCTTTCTTT.

CDR3 sequence: CASSFGQTPGTQYF. CDR3 coding DNA: TGCGCCAGCAGCTTCGGCCAGACCCCCGGTACGCAGTATTTT. This chain joins TRBV5-1 and TRBJ2-3; no firm D call. V lost 2 bases and J 8 bases, leaving 15 bases between the germline ends. Germline V lookup: CDR1 SGHRS, CDR2 YFSETQ. The CDR3 sequence is 14 residues long.

This clonotype was counted at least ten times. V is TRBV7-3 and J is TRBJ2-7; possible D gene TRBD1, 6 bases. The V gene lost 5 bases and the J gene lost 3 bases, with 17 bases spanning the gap. The V gene's germline CDR1 is SGHTA and CDR2 FQGTGA. CDR3 length: 15 residues. The CDR3 spells CASSPRQGPVYEQYF. CDR3 nucleotide sequence: TGTGCCAGCAGCCCGCGCCAGGGGCCAGTCTACGAGCAGTACTTC.

This chain connects TRBV7-6 to TRBJ2-5, with 8 bases that match TRBD2. Per the germline V gene, CDR1 is SGHVS and CDR2 is FNYEAQ. The CDR3 is 17 amino acids. Trimming cost V 0 bases and J 5 bases; bases outside gene matches: 11. The CDR3 is CASSLAIGYSGMETQYF. CDR3 nucleotides: TGTGCCAGCAGCTTAGCAATAGGGTATAGCGGGATGGAGACCCAGTACTTC.

The CDR3 DNA sequence: TGTGCCAGCAGCTTAGTGGGTACGGTCTACGAGCAGTACTTC. Translating gives CASSLVGTVYEQYF. The chain has TRBV11-2 and TRBJ2-7; D gene ambiguous. The ends were cut back, 1 base at V and 3 bases at J, with 10 bases in the middle. The CDR3 length is 14 residues. Germline V gene sequence: CDR1 SGHAT, CDR2 FQNNGV.

The chain recombines TRBV19 with TRBJ1-2, with D possibly being TRBD1 (6 bases). Germline values: CDR1 LNHDA, CDR2 SQIVND (reference sequence). Trimming removed 3 bases from V and 4 bases from J, with 18 bases in between. The length of the CDR3 is 16 residues. The CDR3: CASSMTLQGPIYGYTF. CDR3 DNA: TGTGCCAGTAGTATGACCCTACAGGGTCCCATCTATGGCTACACCTTC.

This clonotype was counted a few times. The chain is built from TRBV6-5 and TRBJ1-6, with D maybe TRBD1 (6 bases). The CDR3 has 13 residues. V shed 0 bases and J shed 11 bases, with 8 bases lying between them. Germline loops: CDR1 MNHEY, CDR2 SVGAGI. Here the CDR3 DNA reads TGTGCCAGCAGTTACTCGGACAGAACACCCCTCCACTTT. The encoded protein is CASSYSDRTPLHF.

V and J are TRBV4-3 and TRBJ2-2; 11 positions match TRBD2. The trim removed 4 bases at V and 5 bases at J, leaving 18 bases unmatched. CDR1 is LGHNA, CDR2 YSLEER, per germline. CDR3 length equals 20 residues. CDR3 sequence reads: CASSPRPTDIAGGFTGELFF. The CDR3 coding sequence is TGCGCCAGCAGCCCTAGGCCCACAGACATAGCGGGAGGGTTTACCGGGGAGCTGTTTTTT.

This sequence joins TRBV4-1 and TRBJ2-5; D is perhaps TRBD1 or TRBD2 (6 bases each). Germline V gene data show CDR1 as MGHRA and CDR2 as YSYEKL. The CDR3 sequence is 17 residues long. Trimming stripped 0 bases from V and 4 bases from J, with 18 bases between. In DNA form, the CDR3 reads TGCGCCAGCAGCCAAGATAGGGGGGCCTCCCTGGGAGAGACCCAGTACTTC. This sequence encodes CASSQDRGASLGETQYF.

The chain links TRBV5-5 to TRBJ1-2, with 11 bases aligning to TRBD1. CDR1 and CDR2 (germline): SGHKS, YYEKEE (reference sequence). This CDR3 has 18 residues. J was trimmed by 0 bases and V by 0 bases; bases with no gene match: 7. The CDR3 is CASSLARTGGIANYGYTF. In DNA, the CDR3 is TGTGCCAGCAGCTTGGCCAGGACAGGGGGCATAGCTAACTATGGCTACACCTTC.

The chain joins TRBV29-1 to TRBJ2-5; 8 bases align to TRBD2. From germline, CDR1 is SQVTM and CDR2 ANQGSEA. With V trimmed by 4 bases and J by 5 bases, 6 bases remained unmatched. The CDR3 runs 13 residues. DNA of the CDR3: TGCAGCGTTGCCGGGAGGGCCTCGGAGACCCAGTACTTC. It yields the protein CSVAGRASETQYF.

The chain joins TRBV20-1 to TRBJ1-1; D is possibly TRBD1 (5 bases). Germline V gives CDR1 DFQATT, CDR2 SNEGSKA (reference sequence). The ends were cut back, 6 bases at V and 7 bases at J, with 15 bases in the middle. The CDR3 contains 12 residues. The chain's CDR3 is CSARKGPGEAFF. The CDR3, as DNA: TGCAGTGCCAGGAAGGGACCTGGTGAAGCTTTCTTT.

V usage is TRBV13 and J usage is TRBJ2-7; D not certain. The CDR3 covers 13 residues. Germline CDR1 reads PRHDT; CDR2 reads FYEKMQ (reference sequence). Trimming cost V 5 bases and J 4 bases, with 12 bases left between them. The DNA of the CDR3 is TGTGCCAGCAGCATAAGGGCGCCATACGAGCAGTACTTC. Translating gives CASSIRAPYEQYF.

This clonotype was seen a handful of times. The chain has TRBV19 and TRBJ2-1; 13 bases agree with TRBD2. V dropped 9 bases and J dropped 7; count of bases not matched to a gene: 6. Germline loops: CDR1 LNHDA, CDR2 SQIVND (reference sequence). The length of the CDR3 is 14 residues. The CDR3 loop reads CASLLAGGPNEQFF. CDR3 sequence (DNA): TGTGCCAGCCTACTAGCGGGGGGGCCGAATGAGCAGTTCTTC.

This clonotype was counted a few times. This chain joins TRBV6-6 and TRBJ2-7; the match to TRBD2 covers 12 bases. The length of the CDR3 is 19 residues. Germline CDR1 MNHNY, CDR2 SVGAGI (reference sequence). With 4 bases clipped from V and 0 bases from J, the junction kept 13 bases outside the gene matches. The CDR3 loop reads CASSSTPGTSGPISYEQYF. The DNA of the CDR3 is TGTGCCAGCAGTTCAACCCCCGGGACTAGCGGGCCAATCTCCTACGAGCAGTACTTC.